Following are 10 T cell receptor beta chains from one sample sequenced in a study of shared clonotypes between healthy human individuals. Generated by immunoSEQ multiplex PCR, the TCRdb table keeps only in-frame clones and is missing some. The sample carries approximately 120,000 clones, approximately 70% recorded once. Source material: memory CD8+ T cells sorted from blood. As for subset: CD45RO+ cells pooled with CCR7-negative TemRA cells. Receptors originate from a woman aged 25 to 39 in good health.

This clone was seen only a few times. CDR3 DNA sequence: TGCGCCAGCAGTGAGAGGGGACAGGGGGCAATTGGGGCCAACGTCCTGACTTTC. This encodes CASSERGQGAIGANVLTF. This chain uses TRBV10-1 with TRBJ2-6; 12 bases line up with TRBD1. The CDR3 has 18 amino acids. The V gene's germline CDR1 is WNHNN and CDR2 SYGVQD (reference sequence). Losses at the gene ends were 2 bases for V and 3 bases for J; bases not matched to a gene: 5.

This clone was picked up a small number of times. The rearrangement uses TRBV11-3 and TRBJ1-5; D not certain. CDR3 size: 16 residues. Trimming took 1 base from V and 0 from J, leaving 10 bases between them. Germline CDR1 is SGHNT and CDR2 is YENEEA. CDR3 nucleotide sequence: TGTGCCAGCAGCTTAGGGTACACATATAGCAATCAGCCCCAGCATTTT. This codes for CASSLGYTYSNQPQHF. The variable domain in full, with the rest retrieved from reference TRBV11-3 and TRBJ1-5, is EAGVVQSPRYKIIEKKQPVAFWCNPISGHNTLYWYLQNLGQGPELLIRYENEEAVDDSQLPKDRFSAERLKGVDSTLKIQPAELGDSAVYLCASSLGYTYSNQPQHFGDGTRLSIL.

The CDR3 protein is CASSSPGRAPGPTSYEQYF. The CDR3 DNA follows: TGTGCCAGCAGCTCACCGGGACGGGCTCCGGGTCCGACTTCCTACGAGCAGTACTTC. V is TRBV13 and J is TRBJ2-7; either TRBD1 or TRBD2 may fit D (5 bases each). Germline CDR1 and CDR2: PRHDT and FYEKMQ (reference sequence). The CDR3 contains 19 residues. Trimming removed 4 bases at V and 1 base at J, with 26 bases between.

This chain uses TRBV27 with TRBJ2-2, with TRBD2 as a possible D gene (5 bases). Per germline, CDR1 MNHEY and CDR2 SMNVEV (reference sequence). Between the trimmed V and J ends, which lost 0 bases and 6 bases, there was a span of 8 bases. CDR3 length: 14 residues. The CDR3 sequence: CASSLSHGAGELFF. CDR3 DNA sequence: TGTGCCAGCAGTTTATCCCACGGGGCCGGGGAGCTGTTTTTT.

This clone is a singleton in its sample. The chain carries TRBV25-1 and TRBJ2-5; the match to TRBD2 covers 7 bases. Losses at the gene ends were 3 bases for V and 2 bases for J; bases not matched to a gene: 9. The CDR3 has 16 residues. Germline V gene lookup returns CDR1 MGHDK and CDR2 SYGVNS. CDR3 region: CASSDKRGTNQETQYF. The CDR3 DNA reads as TGTGCCAGCAGTGATAAGCGGGGCACAAATCAAGAGACCCAGTACTTC.

The V and J genes are TRBV5-5 and TRBJ2-7; the match to TRBD2 covers 10 bases. Germline V gene sequence: CDR1 SGHKS, CDR2 YYEKEE (reference sequence). V gave up 4 bases and J gave up 1 base; unmatched junction bases: 8. The CDR3 covers 16 residues. The CDR3 nucleotides read TGTGCCAGCAGCCAGGACGGGACTAGCGTATCCTACGAGCAGTACTTC. Amino acids: CASSQDGTSVSYEQYF.

This chain joins TRBV11-2 and TRBJ2-7; a possible D gene is TRBD1 (5 bases). The V end was cut by 5 bases, the J end by 2 bases, with 13 bases between. Germline V gives CDR1 SGHAT, CDR2 FQNNGV. There are 14 residues in the CDR3. CDR3 DNA sequence: TGTGCCAGCAGCCTGGGTGTAGGGGCCTACGAGCAGTACTTC. Its protein product is CASSLGVGAYEQYF.

The V call is TRBV6-5, the J call TRBJ2-7; 7 positions agree with TRBD2. Unmatched junction bases numbered 9, after V lost 6 bases and J lost 4 bases. This CDR3 is built from 14 residues. The germline V gene has CDR1 MNHEY and CDR2 SVGAGI. The CDR3 reads CASSYGLGQYEQYF. CDR3 coding DNA: TGTGCCAGCAGCTACGGACTAGGGCAGTACGAGCAGTACTTC.

The chain has TRBV11-2 and TRBJ2-7; D uncertain. With 1 base removed from V and 1 base from J, the gap between germline ends came to 2 bases. Germline CDR1 and CDR2: SGHAT and FQNNGV. The CDR3 spans 12 residues. The CDR3 is CASSLGSYEQYF. The CDR3 nucleotides are TGTGCCAGCAGCTTAGGTTCCTACGAGCAGTACTTC.

The V call is TRBV28, the J call TRBJ2-1; TRBD1 agrees at 9 bases. The trim removed 5 bases at V and 5 bases at J, leaving 4 bases unmatched. In germline, CDR1 is MDHEN, CDR2 SYDVKM. The CDR3 consists of 14 residues. This chain's CDR3 is CASSKQGADNEQFF. The CDR3 DNA reads TGTGCCAGCAGTAAACAGGGGGCGGACAATGAGCAGTTCTTC. Filled out from reference TRBV28 and TRBJ2-1, the complete variable domain reads DVKVTQSSRYLVKRTGEKVFLECVQDMDHENMFWYRQDPGLGLRLIYFSYDVKMKEKGDIPEGYSVSREKKERFSLILESASTNQTSMYLCASSKQGADNEQFFGPGTRLTVL.